The rows below give T cell receptor beta chains drawn from one sample of a study of cytotoxic CD8 clonotypes in ibrutinib-treated CLL. Libraries were prepared by immunoSEQ multiplex PCR; TCRdb keeps only in-frame clonotypes and omits some of them. The sample consists of around 330,000 clones, roughly two thirds of them appearing once. The sequencing here drew on PBMCs, taken after 36 months of ibrutinib treatment. These receptors originate from a human donor with chronic lymphocytic leukemia. Both conserved end residues are part of each CDR3.

v_call: TRBV27; j_call: TRBJ1-6; cdr3_aa: CASSLSKNSPLHF
v_call: TRBV11-2; j_call: TRBJ1-2; cdr3_aa: CASSPDPGTGKGYTF
v_call: TRBV6-5; j_call: TRBJ2-3; cdr3_aa: CASSYEQGRPDTQYF
v_call: TRBV5-4; j_call: TRBJ2-1; cdr3_aa: CASSFGGYNEQFF
v_call: TRBV11-2; j_call: TRBJ2-3; cdr3_aa: CASSLASWAGGLDTQYF
v_call: TRBV5-1; j_call: TRBJ2-2; cdr3_aa: CASSLRLADTGELFF
v_call: TRBV29-1; j_call: TRBJ2-2; cdr3_aa: CSVGRLAEMGGELFF
v_call: TRBV10-3; j_call: -; cdr3_aa: CAIQDPTYSYEQYF
v_call: TRBV5-1; j_call: TRBJ1-1; cdr3_aa: CASSLVTGVTGTRGTEAFF
v_call: TRBV13; j_call: TRBJ2-5; cdr3_aa: CASSRIRTGSVQETQYF
v_call: TRBV19; j_call: TRBJ2-7; cdr3_aa: CATRQGTYEQYF
v_call: TRBV7-6; j_call: TRBJ2-7; cdr3_aa: CASSLGGQVSYEQYF
v_call: TRBV11-2; j_call: TRBJ1-2; cdr3_aa: CASSPPGFYGYTF
v_call: TRBV5-1; j_call: TRBJ1-6; cdr3_aa: CASSLVGGQGSPLHF
v_call: TRBV6-4; j_call: TRBJ2-3; cdr3_aa: CASSDFRGGPRDTQYF
v_call: TRBV7-9; j_call: TRBJ2-7; cdr3_aa: CASSEDGPSYEQYF
v_call: TRBV28; j_call: TRBJ1-1; cdr3_aa: CASDSVDTEAFF
v_call: TRBV29-1; j_call: TRBJ2-7; cdr3_aa: CSVEVRGYEQYF
v_call: TRBV19; j_call: TRBJ1-6; cdr3_aa: CASSIRSSPLHF
v_call: TRBV4-1; j_call: TRBJ2-7; cdr3_aa: CASSHIAGGHEQYF
v_call: TRBV6-5; j_call: TRBJ2-7; cdr3_aa: CASSRERGAYEQYF
v_call: TRBV6-5; j_call: TRBJ1-6; cdr3_aa: CASSLDRVISPLHF
v_call: TRBV7-9; j_call: TRBJ2-1; cdr3_aa: CASSLGDPSVYNEQFF
v_call: TRBV5-8; j_call: TRBJ2-7; cdr3_aa: CASSRLGHYYEQYF
v_call: TRBV7-2; j_call: TRBJ2-3; cdr3_aa: CASSLDRGSTDTQYF
v_call: TRBV28; j_call: TRBJ2-7; cdr3_aa: CASESGQGASEQYF
v_call: TRBV19; j_call: TRBJ1-5; cdr3_aa: CASSMTGFSNQPQHF
v_call: TRBV7-2; j_call: TRBJ2-3; cdr3_aa: CASSLLGDPIGTDTQYF
v_call: TRBV7-2; j_call: TRBJ2-5; cdr3_aa: CASSSPGQQETQYF
v_call: TRBV4-1; j_call: TRBJ2-6; cdr3_aa: CASSPWDGQISGANVLTF
v_call: TRBV4-2; j_call: TRBJ2-3; cdr3_aa: CASSQVGQNTDTQYF
v_call: TRBV7-9; j_call: TRBJ2-1; cdr3_aa: CASGGSSGYNEQFF
v_call: TRBV13; j_call: TRBJ1-1; cdr3_aa: CASSSKKGDRGAFF
v_call: TRBV29-1; j_call: TRBJ1-4; cdr3_aa: CSVEGGQKNEKLFF
v_call: TRBV11-3; j_call: TRBJ2-2; cdr3_aa: CASSSESGYGELFF
v_call: TRBV29-1; j_call: TRBJ2-7; cdr3_aa: CSVGVRGSAYEQYF
v_call: TRBV19; j_call: TRBJ2-1; cdr3_aa: CASSIDLGARNEQFF
v_call: TRBV9; j_call: TRBJ1-5; cdr3_aa: CASSSRGNQPQHF
v_call: TRBV7-3; j_call: TRBJ2-3; cdr3_aa: CASSLDRGGTDTQYF
v_call: TRBV5-8; j_call: TRBJ1-2; cdr3_aa: CASGTARDYGYTF
v_call: TRBV5-8; j_call: TRBJ2-2; cdr3_aa: CASSLSWHMNTGELFF
v_call: TRBV15; j_call: TRBJ2-7; cdr3_aa: CATSRVLLKPYEQYF
v_call: TRBV6-5; j_call: TRBJ1-1; cdr3_aa: CASSYRAGGYTEAFF
v_call: TRBV2; j_call: TRBJ1-2; cdr3_aa: CASSAGQGRVYGYTF
v_call: TRBV21-1; j_call: TRBJ2-5; cdr3_aa: CASSNGKAGTKTQYF
v_call: TRBV5-1; j_call: TRBJ2-5; cdr3_aa: CASSLGPGGRETQYF
v_call: TRBV13; j_call: TRBJ1-1; cdr3_aa: CASSTRTGGRFTEAFF
v_call: TRBV7-6; j_call: TRBJ2-7; cdr3_aa: CASSLGDRVYEQYF
v_call: TRBV9; j_call: TRBJ2-3; cdr3_aa: CASSATGGRTDTQYF
v_call: TRBV7-6; j_call: TRBJ2-7; cdr3_aa: CASSPGSGGLYEQYF
v_call: TRBV27; j_call: TRBJ2-1; cdr3_aa: CASQVRGDEQFF
v_call: TRBV5-4; j_call: TRBJ2-1; cdr3_aa: CASSLGTGSSYNEQFF
v_call: TRBV5-4; j_call: TRBJ2-4; cdr3_aa: CASSLGGQRQNIQYF
v_call: TRBV11-2; j_call: TRBJ1-2; cdr3_aa: CASSLVGGIGYGYTF
v_call: TRBV6-1; j_call: TRBJ1-4; cdr3_aa: CASSGVDRRLATNEKLFF
v_call: TRBV11-2; j_call: TRBJ1-2; cdr3_aa: CASSAQIWGYTF
v_call: TRBV2; j_call: TRBJ2-7; cdr3_aa: CASSGEDGEFHEQYF
v_call: TRBV27; j_call: TRBJ2-7; cdr3_aa: CASSPDRTRPYEQYF